The 2 T cell receptor beta chains in this list originate from one sample, sequenced in a study of T cell repertoires in cytomegalovirus infection. A single record per CDR3 protein comes from TCRdb applying MiXCR to the reads. There are roughly 800,000 distinct CDR3 sequences in the sample; 25% to 30% occur only once, and roughly 14% lies in the top ten. No cognate antigen is known for these TCRs. Sequenced here: cultured CD8+ T cells from PBMCs, sampled from culture after CMV antigen stimulation. Every receptor here comes from a human donor in good health (CMV status not recorded). Some clones in this sample may be carry-over from other donors' samples.

This clonotype was counted only a few times. The V and J genes are TRBV11-2 and TRBJ2-1, with unresolved D. V was cut by 2 bases and J by 9 bases, with 8 bases left in between. The CDR3 consists of 12 residues. Germline V gene data show CDR1 as SGHAT and CDR2 as FQNNGV. As DNA, the CDR3 is TGTGCCAGCAGCTTAATAGGGCCTGAGCAGTTCTTC. Translated, it gives CASSLIGPEQFF. The entire variable domain, with the rest obtained from reference TRBV11-2 and TRBJ2-1, is as follows: EAGVAQSPRYKIIEKRQSVAFWCNPISGHATLYWYQQILGQGPKLLIQFQNNGVVDDSQLPKDRFSAERLKGVDSTLKIQPAKLEDSAVYLCASSLIGPEQFFGPGTRLTVL.

The J gene is TRBJ2-3, the V gene TRBV20-1, with 13 bases identical to TRBD2. The germline V gene has CDR1 DFQATT and CDR2 SNEGSKA (reference sequence). V shed 3 bases, J shed 4 bases, and the junction held 10 bases outside the gene matches. The CDR3 spans 17 residues. DNA of the CDR3: TGCAGTGCTAGCTCAACTAGCGGGGGGGCCGTGGCAGATACGCAGTATTTT. It encodes CSASSTSGGAVADTQYF.